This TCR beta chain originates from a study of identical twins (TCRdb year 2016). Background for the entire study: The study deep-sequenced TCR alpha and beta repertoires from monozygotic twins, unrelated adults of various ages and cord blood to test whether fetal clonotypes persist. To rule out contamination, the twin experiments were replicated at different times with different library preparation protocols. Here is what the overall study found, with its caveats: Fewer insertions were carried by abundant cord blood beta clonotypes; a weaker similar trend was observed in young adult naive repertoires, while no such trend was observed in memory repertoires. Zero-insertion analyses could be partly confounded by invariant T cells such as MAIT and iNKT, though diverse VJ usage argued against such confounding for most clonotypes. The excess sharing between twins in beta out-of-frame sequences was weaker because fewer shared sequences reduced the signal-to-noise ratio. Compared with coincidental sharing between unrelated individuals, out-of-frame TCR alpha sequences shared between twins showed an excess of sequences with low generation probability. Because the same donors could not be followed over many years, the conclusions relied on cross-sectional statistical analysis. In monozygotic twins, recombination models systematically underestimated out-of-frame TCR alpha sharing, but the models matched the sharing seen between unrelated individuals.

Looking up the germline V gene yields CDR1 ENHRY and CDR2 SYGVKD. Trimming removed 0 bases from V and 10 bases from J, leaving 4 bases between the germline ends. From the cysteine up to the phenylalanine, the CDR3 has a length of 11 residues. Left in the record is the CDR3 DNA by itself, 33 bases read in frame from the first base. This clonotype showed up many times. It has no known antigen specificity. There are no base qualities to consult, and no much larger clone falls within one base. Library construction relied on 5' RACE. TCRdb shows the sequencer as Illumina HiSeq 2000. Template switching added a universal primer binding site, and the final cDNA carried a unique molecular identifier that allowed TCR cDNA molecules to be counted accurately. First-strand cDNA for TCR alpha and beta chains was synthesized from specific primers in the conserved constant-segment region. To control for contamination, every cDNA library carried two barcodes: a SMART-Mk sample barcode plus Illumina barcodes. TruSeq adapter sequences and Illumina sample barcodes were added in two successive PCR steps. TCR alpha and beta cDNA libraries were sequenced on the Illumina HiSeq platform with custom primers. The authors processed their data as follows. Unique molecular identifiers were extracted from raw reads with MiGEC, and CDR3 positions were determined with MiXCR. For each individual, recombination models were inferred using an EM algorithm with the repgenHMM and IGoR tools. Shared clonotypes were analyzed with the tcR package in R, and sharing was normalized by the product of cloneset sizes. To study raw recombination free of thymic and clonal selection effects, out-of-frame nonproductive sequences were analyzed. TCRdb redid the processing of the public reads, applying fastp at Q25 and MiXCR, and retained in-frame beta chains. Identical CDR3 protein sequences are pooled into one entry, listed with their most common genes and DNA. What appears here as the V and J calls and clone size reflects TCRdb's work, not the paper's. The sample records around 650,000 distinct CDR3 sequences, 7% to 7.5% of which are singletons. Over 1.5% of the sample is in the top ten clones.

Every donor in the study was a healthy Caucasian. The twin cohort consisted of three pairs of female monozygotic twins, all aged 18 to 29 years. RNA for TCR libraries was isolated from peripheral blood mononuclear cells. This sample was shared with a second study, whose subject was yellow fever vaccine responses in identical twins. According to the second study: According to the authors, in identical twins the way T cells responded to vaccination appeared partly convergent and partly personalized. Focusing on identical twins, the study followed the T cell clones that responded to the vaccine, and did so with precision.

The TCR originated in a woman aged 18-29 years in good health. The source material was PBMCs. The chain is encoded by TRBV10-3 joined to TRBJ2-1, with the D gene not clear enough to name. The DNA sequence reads TGTGCCATCAGTGAGTCGGGAGAGCAGTTCTTC. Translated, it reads CAISESGEQFF.